The 2 T cell receptor beta chains given below trace back to one sample, sequenced in a study of cytomegalovirus exposure and HLA in healthy donors. 13 Jbeta primers and 60 Vbeta primers were used for the PCR. Generated by immunoSEQ multiplex PCR, the TCRdb table keeps only in-frame clones and is missing some. The table includes about 200,000 clones, 75% to 80% detected once. The material sequenced was PBMCs. All receptors come from a man aged 18 to 30 in good health and CMV-seronegative.

In this sample, this clone turned up a few times. The rearrangement uses TRBV7-6 and TRBJ1-2; 7 bases fit TRBD1. The V segment lost 5 bases and the J segment 8 bases; nucleotides outside the gene matches: 5. The CDR3 contains 12 residues. The germline gives CDR1 SGHVS, CDR2 FNYEAQ. The CDR3 nucleotides read TGTGCCAGCAGCACGTCAGGGGGGGGCTACACCTTC. It specifies CASSTSGGGYTF.

Comments on this clone: The junction differs from germline at one of its ends, possibly a read error. The chain is built from TRBV10-3 and TRBJ2-1, with 13 bases identical to TRBD2. The germline V gene encodes CDR1 ENHRY and CDR2 SYGVKD. The CDR3 extends over 17 amino acids. In DNA, the CDR3 is TGTGCCCTCAGTGAGTCTAGGGGACTAGCGGGGTTAGGTGAGCAGTTCTTC. Residues: CALSESRGLAGLGEQFF.